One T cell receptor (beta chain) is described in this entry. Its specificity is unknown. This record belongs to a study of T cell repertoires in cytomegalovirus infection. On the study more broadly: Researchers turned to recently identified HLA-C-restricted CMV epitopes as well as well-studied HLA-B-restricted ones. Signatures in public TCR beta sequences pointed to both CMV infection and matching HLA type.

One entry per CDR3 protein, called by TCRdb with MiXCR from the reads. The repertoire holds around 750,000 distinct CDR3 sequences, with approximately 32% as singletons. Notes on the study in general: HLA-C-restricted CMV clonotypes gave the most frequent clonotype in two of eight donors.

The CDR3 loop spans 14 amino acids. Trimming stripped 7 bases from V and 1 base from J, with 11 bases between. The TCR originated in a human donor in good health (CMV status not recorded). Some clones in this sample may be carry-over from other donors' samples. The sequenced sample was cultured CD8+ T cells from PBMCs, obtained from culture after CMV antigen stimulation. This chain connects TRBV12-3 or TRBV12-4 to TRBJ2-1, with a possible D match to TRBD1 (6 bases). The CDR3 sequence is CASTPQGSYNEQFF. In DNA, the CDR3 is TGTGCCAGCACCCCCCAGGGGTCCTACAATGAGCAGTTCTTC.